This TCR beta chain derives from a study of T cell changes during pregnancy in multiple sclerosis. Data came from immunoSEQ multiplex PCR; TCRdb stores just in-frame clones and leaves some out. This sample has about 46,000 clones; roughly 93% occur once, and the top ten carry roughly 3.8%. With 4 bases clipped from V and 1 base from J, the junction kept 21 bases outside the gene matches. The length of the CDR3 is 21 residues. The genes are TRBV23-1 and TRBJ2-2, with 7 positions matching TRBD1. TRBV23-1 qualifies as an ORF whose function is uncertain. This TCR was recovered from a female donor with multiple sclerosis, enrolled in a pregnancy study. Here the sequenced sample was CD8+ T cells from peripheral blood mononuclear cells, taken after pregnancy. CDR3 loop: CASSLLGKTRGSNENTGELFF. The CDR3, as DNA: TGCGCCAGCAGTCTCCTGGGGAAAACCAGGGGGTCCAATGAGAACACCGGGGAGCTGTTTTTT.